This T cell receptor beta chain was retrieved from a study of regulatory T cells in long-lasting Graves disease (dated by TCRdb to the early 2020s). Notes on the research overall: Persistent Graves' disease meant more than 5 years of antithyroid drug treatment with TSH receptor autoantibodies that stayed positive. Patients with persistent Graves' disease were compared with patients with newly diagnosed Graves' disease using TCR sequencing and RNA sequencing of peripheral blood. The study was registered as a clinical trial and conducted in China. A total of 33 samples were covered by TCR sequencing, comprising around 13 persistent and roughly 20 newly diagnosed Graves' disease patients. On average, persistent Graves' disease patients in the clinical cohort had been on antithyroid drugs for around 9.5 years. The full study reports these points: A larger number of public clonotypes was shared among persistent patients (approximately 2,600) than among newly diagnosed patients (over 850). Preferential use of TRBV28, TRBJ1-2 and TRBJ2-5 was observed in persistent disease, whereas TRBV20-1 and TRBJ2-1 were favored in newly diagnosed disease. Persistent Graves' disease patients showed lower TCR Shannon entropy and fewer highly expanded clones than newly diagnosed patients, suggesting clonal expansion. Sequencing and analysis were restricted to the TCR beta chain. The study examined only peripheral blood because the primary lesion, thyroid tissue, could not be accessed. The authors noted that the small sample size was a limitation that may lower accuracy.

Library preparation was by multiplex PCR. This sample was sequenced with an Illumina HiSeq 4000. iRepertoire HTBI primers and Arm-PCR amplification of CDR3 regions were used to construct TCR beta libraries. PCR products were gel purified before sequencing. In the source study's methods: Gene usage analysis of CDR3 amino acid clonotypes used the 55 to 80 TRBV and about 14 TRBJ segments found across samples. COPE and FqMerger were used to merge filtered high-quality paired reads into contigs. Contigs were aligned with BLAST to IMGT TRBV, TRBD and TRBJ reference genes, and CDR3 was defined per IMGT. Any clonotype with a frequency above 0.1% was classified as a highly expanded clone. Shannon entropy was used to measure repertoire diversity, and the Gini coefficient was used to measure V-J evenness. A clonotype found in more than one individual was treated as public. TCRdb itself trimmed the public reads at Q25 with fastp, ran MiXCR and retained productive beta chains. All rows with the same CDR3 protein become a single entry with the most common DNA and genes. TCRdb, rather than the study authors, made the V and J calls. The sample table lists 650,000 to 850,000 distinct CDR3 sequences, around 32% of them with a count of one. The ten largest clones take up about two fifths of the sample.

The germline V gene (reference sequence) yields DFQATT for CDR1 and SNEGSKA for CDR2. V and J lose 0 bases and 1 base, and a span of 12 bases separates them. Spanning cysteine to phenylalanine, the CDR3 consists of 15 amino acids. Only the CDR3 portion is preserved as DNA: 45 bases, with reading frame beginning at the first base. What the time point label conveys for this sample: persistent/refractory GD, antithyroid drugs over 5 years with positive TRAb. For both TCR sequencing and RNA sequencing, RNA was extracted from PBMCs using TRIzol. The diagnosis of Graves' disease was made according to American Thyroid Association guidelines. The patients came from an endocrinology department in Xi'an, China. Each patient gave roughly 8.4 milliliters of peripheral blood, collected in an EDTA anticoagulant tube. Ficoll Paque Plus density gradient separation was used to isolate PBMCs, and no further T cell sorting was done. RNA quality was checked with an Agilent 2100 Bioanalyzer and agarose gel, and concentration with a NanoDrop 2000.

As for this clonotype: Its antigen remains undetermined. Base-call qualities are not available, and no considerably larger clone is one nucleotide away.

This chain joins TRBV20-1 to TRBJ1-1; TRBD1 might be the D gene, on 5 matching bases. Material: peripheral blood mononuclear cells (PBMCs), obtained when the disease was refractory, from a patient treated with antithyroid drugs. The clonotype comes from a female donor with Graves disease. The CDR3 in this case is CSARDSWGENTEAFF. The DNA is TGCAGTGCTAGAGATTCCTGGGGGGAGAACACTGAAGCTTTCTTT.